This TCR beta chain derives from a study of T cell repertoires in cytomegalovirus infection. TCRdb redid the calling of the reads with MiXCR, one entry per CDR3 protein. The sample records 560,000 or so distinct CDR3 sequences, 15% to 20% being singletons. V was trimmed by 0 bases and J by 0 bases, leaving 6 bases between them. This CDR3 is 15 amino acids long. Germline V gives CDR1 SEHNR, CDR2 FQNEAQ (reference sequence). This clonotype appeared many times. The sequence was obtained from a human donor in good health (CMV status not recorded). Some clones in this sample may be carry-over from other donors' samples. Sequencing input: CD8+ T cells from PBMCs. The rearrangement uses TRBV7-9 and TRBJ2-1, with D perhaps matching TRBD2 (5 bases). In DNA, the CDR3 is TGTGCCAGCAGCTTAGCGCGGGTCTCCTACAATGAGCAGTTCTTC. It is translated as CASSLARVSYNEQFF. The entire variable domain, with the rest obtained from reference TRBV7-9 and TRBJ2-1, is as follows: DTGVSQNPRHKITKRGQNVTFRCDPISEHNRLYWYRQTLGQGPEFLTYFQNEAQLEKSRLLSDRFSAERPKGSFSTLEIQRTEQGDSAMYLCASSLARVSYNEQFFGPGTRLTVL.